This T cell receptor (beta chain) stems from a study of cytotoxic CD8 clonotypes in ibrutinib-treated CLL. Looking at the study overall: Timing of response sample collection was a median about twelve months after treatment start, with a range of 6 to 36.

Deep sequencing aimed at 1 in 200,000 to 1 in 1 million T cells' resolution. Assay used: immunoSEQ multiplex PCR; TCRdb lists only in-frame clones, some missing. The data show 100,000 or so clones, 50% to 65% seen once. This CDR3 has 12 amino acids. The count of this clone is one. The receptor was derived from a human donor with chronic lymphocytic leukemia. The chain has TRBV21-1 and TRBJ2-2. TRBV21-1 is annotated as a pseudogene. The specimen was PBMCs, collected after 24 months of ibrutinib treatment. This CDR3 is CASSGGPGELFF. CDR3 coding DNA: TGTGCCAGCAGCGGGGGACCCGGGGAGCTGTTTTTT.